This TCR beta chain was identified during a study of Graves' ophthalmopathy and Graves' hyperthyroidism. Study context: Stable hyperthyroidism referred to disease that showed no ophthalmopathy within 18 months of follow-up. Study-wide points: Ophthalmopathy versus stable hyperthyroidism: 13-signature model gave around 90% sensitivity, 81.08% specificity. Blood shared most expanded thyroid clonotypes above 0.001 frequency.

Beta-chain TCR CDR3 regions were amplified from RNA transcripts. First-round RT-PCR employed HTBI primers, with a second-round multiplex PCR after it. TCRdb redid the calling of the multiplex PCR reads with MiXCR, one entry per CDR3 protein. The top ten clones hold approximately 12% of a sample with roughly 1.1 million distinct CDR3 sequences, about two fifths of them seen once. This clonotype was counted many times. Its antigen is unidentified. CDR1 is SGHTA, CDR2 FQGNSA, per germline. The CDR3 is made up of 13 amino acids. V was shortened by 5 bases and J by 4 bases, with 9 bases between the two germline ends.

The receptor comes from an adult man with Graves' hyperthyroidism. This chain links TRBV7-2 with TRBJ1-5; D is ambiguous. Sequenced sample: peripheral blood or thyroid tissue (not recorded which). In DNA form, the CDR3 reads TGTGCCAGCAGCACCGGACTGAATCAGCCCCAGCATTTT. Encoded protein: CASSTGLNQPQHF.